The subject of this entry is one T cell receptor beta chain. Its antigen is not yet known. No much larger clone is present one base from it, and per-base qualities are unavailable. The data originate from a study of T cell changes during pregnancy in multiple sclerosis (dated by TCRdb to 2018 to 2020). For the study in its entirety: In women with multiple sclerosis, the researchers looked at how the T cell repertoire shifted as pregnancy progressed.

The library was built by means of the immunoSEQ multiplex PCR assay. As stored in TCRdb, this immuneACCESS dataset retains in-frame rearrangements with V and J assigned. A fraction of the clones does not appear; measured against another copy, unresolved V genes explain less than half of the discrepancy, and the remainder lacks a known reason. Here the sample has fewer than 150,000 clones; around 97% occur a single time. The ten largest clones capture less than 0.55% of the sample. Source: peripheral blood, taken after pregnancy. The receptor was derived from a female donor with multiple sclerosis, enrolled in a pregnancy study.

The sequenced DNA is TGTGCCAGCTCACCTCGAGGGGGCCGGGAAGAGACCCAGTACTTC. It is translated as CASSPRGGREETQYF. This receptor chain uses TRBV18 and TRBJ2-5; the junction holds 7 bases that match TRBD1. From its cysteine to its phenylalanine, the CDR3 spans 15 amino acids. CDR3 DNA is the only sequence kept; it has 45 bases, read in frame from the first base. CDR1 KGHSH and CDR2 LQKENI are derived from the germline V gene. The V end gives up 3 bases and the J end 3 bases, leaving 7 bases in the junction not matched to a gene.